The 5 T cell receptor beta chains presented below share a single source sample, sequenced in a study of cytomegalovirus exposure and HLA in healthy donors. Vbeta (60) and Jbeta (13) primers were used in the PCR. Repertoires were generated with immunoSEQ multiplex PCR, while TCRdb's copy carries only in-frame clones and drops some. The ten most abundant clones cover around 3.6% of a sample with about 91,000 clones. The specimen sequenced was PBMCs. Every receptor here comes from a woman under 40 in good health and CMV-seronegative.

The V gene is TRBV28, the J gene TRBJ1-5, with a possible D match to TRBD1 (6 bases). Germline V gives CDR1 MDHEN, CDR2 SYDVKM. V lost 6 bases, J lost 4 bases, and 16 bases lay in between. The CDR3 covers 15 residues. CDR3 loop: CASSPGSQGNQPQHF. The CDR3 coding sequence is TGTGCCAGCAGCCCTGGGAGTCAGGGGAATCAGCCCCAGCATTTT.

The V and J genes are TRBV6-5 and TRBJ1-1; no clear D gene. Germline assignment: CDR1 MNHEY and CDR2 SVGAGI. V was cut by 5 bases and J by 4 bases, with 11 bases left in between. This CDR3 is 13 amino acids long. The CDR3 sequence is CASSNPGSTEAFF. The CDR3 nucleotides read TGTGCCAGCAGTAACCCCGGGAGCACTGAAGCTTTCTTT.

The chain joins TRBV5-1 to TRBJ2-2, with 13 bases that match TRBD2. V lost 0 bases, J lost 5 bases, and 4 bases stayed unmatched. The CDR3 runs 17 residues. Germline CDR1 SGHRS, CDR2 YFSETQ. Here the CDR3 reads CASSLGLAGGYTGELFF. CDR3 in DNA: TGCGCCAGCAGCTTGGGACTAGCGGGAGGATATACCGGGGAGCTGTTTTTT. The entire variable domain, with the rest obtained from reference TRBV5-1 and TRBJ2-2, is as follows: KAGVTQTPRYLIKTRGQQVTLSCSPISGHRSVSWYQQTPGQGLQFLFEYFSETQRNKGNFPGRFSGRQFSNSRSEMNVSTLELGDSALYLCASSLGLAGGYTGELFFGEGSRLTVL.

J is TRBJ2-7 and V is TRBV5-4; 7 bases are a match to TRBD1. V lost 4 bases to trimming and J lost 1 base; unmatched junction nucleotides: 8. Germline assignment: CDR1 SGHNT and CDR2 YYREEE (reference sequence). The CDR3 covers 15 residues. CDR3 protein: CASSPGTAVSYEQYF. CDR3 DNA: TGTGCCAGCAGCCCCGGGACAGCCGTATCCTACGAGCAGTACTTC.

The chain uses TRBV7-6 and TRBJ1-2, with a weak D call TRBD1 (5 bases). Germline V CDR1 and CDR2: SGHVS, FNYEAQ. V was trimmed by 5 bases and J by 8 bases, leaving 12 bases between them. The CDR3 has 12 residues. CDR3 nucleotides: TGTGCCAGCAGCCCACTGACAGTCGGCTACACCTTC. As protein: CASSPLTVGYTF.